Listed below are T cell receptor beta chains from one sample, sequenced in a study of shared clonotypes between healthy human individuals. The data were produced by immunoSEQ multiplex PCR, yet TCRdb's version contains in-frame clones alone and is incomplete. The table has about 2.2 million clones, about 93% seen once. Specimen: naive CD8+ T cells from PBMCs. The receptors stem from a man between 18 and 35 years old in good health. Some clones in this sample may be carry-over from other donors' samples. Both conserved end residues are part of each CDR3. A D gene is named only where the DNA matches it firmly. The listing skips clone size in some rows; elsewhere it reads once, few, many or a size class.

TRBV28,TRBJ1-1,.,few,CASRLGVNTEAFF,TGTGCCAGCAGATTGGGAGTGAACACTGAAGCTTTCTTT
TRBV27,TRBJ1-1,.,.,CASRSSLGTEAFF,TGTGCCAGCCGGTCAAGTTTGGGCACTGAAGCTTTCTTT
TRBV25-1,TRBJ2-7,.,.,CASSEYARVGSEQYF,TGTGCCAGCAGTGAATATGCCAGGGTGGGGAGCGAGCAGTACTTC
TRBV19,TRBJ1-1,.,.,CASSPHLAEAFF,TGTGCCAGTAGCCCGCATTTGGCTGAAGCTTTCTTT
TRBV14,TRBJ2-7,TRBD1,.,CASSHRQGSKGYEQYF,TGTGCCAGCAGCCATAGACAGGGAAGTAAGGGCTACGAGCAGTACTTC
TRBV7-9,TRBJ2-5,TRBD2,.,CASSTTAGEEQETQYF,TGTGCCAGCAGCACCACAGCGGGAGAGGAACAAGAGACCCAGTACTTC
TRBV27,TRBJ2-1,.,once,CASTTGSSYNEQFF,TGTGCCAGCACCACCGGGAGCTCCTACAATGAGCAGTTCTTC
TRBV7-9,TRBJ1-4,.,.,CASSWVEGPLNEKLFF,TGTGCCAGCAGCTGGGTGGAGGGGCCGTTGAATGAAAAACTGTTTTTT
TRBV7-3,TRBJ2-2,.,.,CASSSVGANTGELFF,TGTGCCAGCAGCTCGGTGGGGGCGAACACCGGGGAGCTGTTTTTT
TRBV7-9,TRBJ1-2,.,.,CASSLGRDSNYGYTF,TGTGCCAGCAGCTTAGGGAGGGACTCTAACTATGGCTACACCTTC
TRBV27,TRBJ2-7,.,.,CASSLRQGYEQYF,TGTGCCAGCAGTTTACGGCAGGGCTACGAGCAGTACTTC
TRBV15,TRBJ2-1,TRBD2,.,CATRPPSGPTNEQFF,TGTGCCACCAGGCCGCCTAGCGGACCTACCAATGAGCAGTTCTTC
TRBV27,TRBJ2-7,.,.,CASSTRDGTYEQYF,TGTGCCAGCAGTACCCGGGACGGGACCTACGAGCAGTACTTC
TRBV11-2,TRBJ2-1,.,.,CASSLEFLSSYNEQFF,TGTGCCAGCAGCTTAGAATTTTTGAGCTCCTACAATGAGCAGTTCTTC
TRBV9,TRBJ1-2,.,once,CASSVDLFGGALGYTF,TGTGCCAGCAGCGTAGATCTTTTCGGGGGGGCCCTAGGCTACACCTTC
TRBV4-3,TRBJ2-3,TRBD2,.,CASSQTSALTDTQYF,TGCGCCAGCAGCCAAACTAGCGCCTTGACAGATACGCAGTATTTT
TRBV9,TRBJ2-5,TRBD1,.,CASSADRVETQYF,TGTGCCAGCAGCGCGGACAGGGTAGAGACCCAGTACTTC
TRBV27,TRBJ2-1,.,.,CASSSMSSYNEQFF,TGTGCCAGCAGTTCCATGAGCTCCTACAATGAGCAGTTCTTC
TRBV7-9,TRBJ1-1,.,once,CASSPSKGRLNTEAFF,TGTGCCAGCAGCCCATCCAAGGGGCGCCTGAACACTGAAGCTTTCTTT
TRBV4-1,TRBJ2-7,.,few,CASSQDWPIAPYEQYF,TGCGCCAGCAGCCAAGATTGGCCCATCGCACCCTACGAGCAGTACTTC
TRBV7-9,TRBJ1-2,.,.,CASSLTKGGYTF,TGTGCCAGCAGCTTAACCAAAGGCGGCTACACCTTC
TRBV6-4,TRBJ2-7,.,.,CASSDADLTSLNDWWGEQYF,TGTGCCAGCAGTGACGCAGACCTTACTAGTTTGAACGACTGGTGGGGCGAGCAGTACTTC
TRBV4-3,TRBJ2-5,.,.,CASSQDGRGRGETQYF,TGCGCCAGCAGCCAAGATGGGCGGGGGCGCGGGGAGACCCAGTACTTC
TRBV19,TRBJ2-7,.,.,CASSPRSYEQYF,TGTGCCAGTAGTCCGAGATCCTACGAGCAGTACTTC
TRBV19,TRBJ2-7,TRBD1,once,CASSNDRAYPYEQYF,TGTGCCAGTAGTAATGACAGGGCTTATCCCTACGAGCAGTACTTC
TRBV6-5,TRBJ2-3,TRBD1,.,CASSYRQGADTQYF,TGTGCCAGCAGTTACCGGCAGGGGGCAGATACGCAGTATTTT
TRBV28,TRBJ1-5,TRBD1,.,CASHRTGSNQPQHF,TGTGCCAGCCACCGGACAGGATCCAATCAGCCCCAGCATTTT
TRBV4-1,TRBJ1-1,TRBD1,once,CASSRTGREGTEAFF,TGCGCCAGCAGCCGGACAGGAAGAGAGGGGACTGAAGCTTTCTTT
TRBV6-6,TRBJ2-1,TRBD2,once,CASRGREGVYEQFF,TGTGCCAGCAGGGGGCGGGAGGGGGTTTATGAGCAGTTCTTC
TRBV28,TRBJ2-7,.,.,CASSPRTSEQYF,TGTGCCAGCAGCCCCCGGACATCCGAGCAGTACTTC
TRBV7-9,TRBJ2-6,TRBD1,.,CASSLGQGISGANVLTF,TGTGCCAGCAGCTTGGGACAGGGGATCTCGGGGGCCAACGTCCTGACTTTC
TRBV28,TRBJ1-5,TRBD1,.,CASSFGDRLSRDQPQHF,TGTGCCAGCAGTTTCGGGGACAGACTAAGTAGAGATCAGCCCCAGCATTTT
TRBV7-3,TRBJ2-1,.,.,CASSLYLAPGVVGNEQFF,TGTGCCAGCAGCTTATACTTGGCGCCAGGGGTCGTAGGCAATGAGCAGTTCTTC
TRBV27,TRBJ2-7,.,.,CASSLSFGPAELGYEQYF,TGTGCCAGCAGTCTCTCTTTCGGGCCCGCTGAATTGGGCTACGAGCAGTACTTC
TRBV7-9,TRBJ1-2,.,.,CASSNKTNYGYTF,TGTGCCAGCAGTAACAAAACTAACTATGGCTACACCTTC
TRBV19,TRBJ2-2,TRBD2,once,CASSPEEGTSLNTGELFF,TGTGCCAGTAGTCCAGAAGAAGGGACTAGCCTTAACACCGGGGAGCTGTTTTTT
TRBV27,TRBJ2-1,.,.,CASSLSLYNEQFF,TGTGCCAGCAGTTTATCCCTCTACAATGAGCAGTTCTTC
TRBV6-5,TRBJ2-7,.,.,CASRGHLYEQYF,TGTGCCAGCAGGGGACATCTCTACGAGCAGTACTTC
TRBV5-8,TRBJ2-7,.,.,CASSLGAGTYEQYF,TGTGCCAGCAGCTTGGGTGCGGGAACCTACGAGCAGTACTTC
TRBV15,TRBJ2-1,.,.,CATSGSPSSYNEQFF,TGTGCCACCAGCGGCTCCCCGAGCTCCTACAATGAGCAGTTCTTC
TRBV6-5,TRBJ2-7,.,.,CASSYLLTSTYEQYF,TGTGCCAGCAGTTACCTCTTGACGTCGACCTACGAGCAGTACTTC
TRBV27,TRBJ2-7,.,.,CASSSIRDTAYEQYF,TGTGCCAGCAGTTCCATCCGGGACACAGCCTACGAGCAGTACTTC
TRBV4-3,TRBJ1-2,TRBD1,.,CASSQDRQGYYGYTF,TGCGCCAGCAGCCAAGACAGACAGGGGTACTATGGCTACACCTTC
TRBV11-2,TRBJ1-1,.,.,CASSLNLGVGTEAFF,TGTGCCAGCAGCTTAAATTTGGGGGTAGGCACTGAAGCTTTCTTT
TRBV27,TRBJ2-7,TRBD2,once,CASSLTGLAGGEQYF,TGTGCCAGCAGTTTGACGGGACTAGCGGGAGGCGAGCAGTACTTC
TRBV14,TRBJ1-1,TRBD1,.,CASSDLTGVTEAFF,TGTGCCAGCAGCGACTTAACAGGGGTCACTGAAGCTTTCTTT